This is a list of T cell receptor beta chains from one sample in a study of blood T cell repertoires in COVID-19. Only in-frame clones appear in the TCRdb table, and some are missing; sequencing was by immunoSEQ multiplex PCR. Of about 110,000 clones in the sample, just over 85% were seen once. The sample consisted of peripheral blood. The receptors shown here come from a human donor in a cohort sampled during active COVID-19. CDR3s include the opening cysteine and the closing phenylalanine or tryptophan. A D gene is named only where the DNA matches it firmly. The size field is filled for only some rows; it gives once, few, many or a size class.

d_call: NA; v_call: TRBV6-1; clone_size: NA; j_call: TRBJ1-1; cdr3_nt: TGTGCCAGCAGTGACCGACAGTTCCTCAACACTGAAGCTTTCTTT; cdr3_aa: CASSDRQFLNTEAFF
d_call: TRBD2; v_call: TRBV5-1; clone_size: NA; j_call: TRBJ2-5; cdr3_nt: TGCGCCAGCAGCTGGGGGACTAGCGGGGGTCAAGAGACCCAGTACTTC; cdr3_aa: CASSWGTSGGQETQYF
d_call: TRBD2; v_call: TRBV14; clone_size: NA; j_call: TRBJ2-1; cdr3_nt: TGTGCCAGCACCCGAGCGGGAGGGAGCTCCTACAATGAGCAGTTCTTC; cdr3_aa: CASTRAGGSSYNEQFF
d_call: TRBD1; v_call: TRBV3-1/TRBV3-2; clone_size: NA; j_call: TRBJ2-7; cdr3_nt: TGTGCCAGCAGCCAACCCGGGACAGGGACCTACGAGCAGTACTTC; cdr3_aa: CASSQPGTGTYEQYF
d_call: NA; v_call: TRBV5-1; clone_size: NA; j_call: TRBJ1-5; cdr3_nt: TGCGCCAGCAGCTTGGGATATCCGGATCAGCCCCAGCATTTT; cdr3_aa: CASSLGYPDQPQHF
d_call: TRBD1; v_call: TRBV9; clone_size: NA; j_call: TRBJ2-7; cdr3_nt: TGTGCCAGCAGTCTAGGGGGGACAGGGCCCCGCGAGCAGTACTTC; cdr3_aa: CASSLGGTGPREQYF
d_call: NA; v_call: TRBV7-3; clone_size: once; j_call: TRBJ1-1; cdr3_nt: TGTGCCAGCAGCTTATCGAAGAACAGCCTGAACACTGAAGCTTTCTTT; cdr3_aa: CASSLSKNSLNTEAFF
d_call: TRBD2; v_call: TRBV10-3; clone_size: NA; j_call: TRBJ2-5; cdr3_nt: TGTGCCATCAGTGGAACCTCGACTAGCGGGGCACAAGAGACCCAGTACTTC; cdr3_aa: CAISGTSTSGAQETQYF
d_call: NA; v_call: TRBV3-1/TRBV3-2; clone_size: NA; j_call: TRBJ2-5; cdr3_nt: TGTGCCAGCAGCCAAGCGTCACTAGCTTCGGAGACCCAGTACTTC; cdr3_aa: CASSQASLASETQYF
d_call: NA; v_call: TRBV7-8; clone_size: NA; j_call: TRBJ1-1; cdr3_nt: TGTGCCAGCAGGGCTGGGGCGGGGCAGGTGAACACTGAAGCTTTCTTT; cdr3_aa: CASRAGAGQVNTEAFF
d_call: NA; v_call: TRBV5-5; clone_size: NA; j_call: TRBJ1-3; cdr3_nt: TGTGCCAGCAGCGGGGACTGGACTGGAAACACCATATATTTT; cdr3_aa: CASSGDWTGNTIYF
d_call: TRBD1; v_call: TRBV19; clone_size: few; j_call: TRBJ2-7; cdr3_nt: TGTGCCAGTAGTATAGGGAGGACAGGGCCCTCGGAGCAGTACTTC; cdr3_aa: CASSIGRTGPSEQYF
d_call: TRBD1; v_call: TRBV3-1/TRBV3-2; clone_size: NA; j_call: TRBJ2-3; cdr3_nt: TGTGCCAGCAGCTCTCGGACAGGGGGCAAAACAGATACGCAGTATTTT; cdr3_aa: CASSSRTGGKTDTQYF
d_call: NA; v_call: TRBV19; clone_size: NA; j_call: TRBJ1-5; cdr3_nt: TGTGCCAGTACCGACACCAATCAGCCCCAGCATTTT; cdr3_aa: CASTDTNQPQHF
d_call: NA; v_call: TRBV15; clone_size: NA; j_call: TRBJ2-7; cdr3_nt: TGTGCCACCAGCAGAGACCCACAGGGTGCCTACGAGCAGTACTTC; cdr3_aa: CATSRDPQGAYEQYF
d_call: TRBD1; v_call: TRBV14; clone_size: NA; j_call: TRBJ1-4; cdr3_nt: TGTGCCAGCAGCCACCGGGACAGGGTCACTCTTAATGAAAAACTGTTTTTT; cdr3_aa: CASSHRDRVTLNEKLFF
d_call: TRBD1; v_call: TRBV16; clone_size: NA; j_call: TRBJ1-4; cdr3_nt: TGTGCCAGCAGCGACAGGGGAGCGGAGAATGAAAAACTGTTTTTT; cdr3_aa: CASSDRGAENEKLFF
d_call: TRBD1; v_call: TRBV28; clone_size: NA; j_call: TRBJ1-5; cdr3_nt: TGTGCCAGCAGTTCGTCCGGGACAGGGTATCAGCCCCAGCATTTT; cdr3_aa: CASSSSGTGYQPQHF
d_call: NA; v_call: TRBV5-1; clone_size: NA; j_call: TRBJ1-1; cdr3_nt: TGCGCCACCTCGCAAGGGGGACGTGAAGCTTTCTTT; cdr3_aa: CATSQGGREAFF
d_call: NA; v_call: TRBV2; clone_size: NA; j_call: TRBJ2-3; cdr3_nt: TGTGCCAGTTCAAAAACAGGTTCCACAGATACGCAGTATTTT; cdr3_aa: CASSKTGSTDTQYF
d_call: TRBD1; v_call: TRBV6-5; clone_size: NA; j_call: TRBJ2-7; cdr3_nt: TGTGCCAGCGGGACAGGGAGTCGCTACGAGCAGTACTTC; cdr3_aa: CASGTGSRYEQYF
d_call: TRBD1; v_call: TRBV15; clone_size: NA; j_call: TRBJ2-7; cdr3_nt: TGTGCCACCAGCAGAGGAGGGACAGGGCAGTACTTC; cdr3_aa: CATSRGGTGQYF
d_call: NA; v_call: TRBV3-1/TRBV3-2; clone_size: NA; j_call: TRBJ1-2; cdr3_nt: TGTGCCAGCAGCCAAGATGCCGCGACACACTATGGCTACACCTTC; cdr3_aa: CASSQDAATHYGYTF
d_call: NA; v_call: TRBV19; clone_size: NA; j_call: TRBJ2-2; cdr3_nt: TGTGCCAGTAGTTTGAAGGCGGGGCTGACCGGGGAGCTGTTTTTT; cdr3_aa: CASSLKAGLTGELFF
d_call: NA; v_call: TRBV6-1; clone_size: NA; j_call: TRBJ1-2; cdr3_nt: TGTGCCAGCAGTGACCCCAGCATGAGGTCTGGCTACACCTTC; cdr3_aa: CASSDPSMRSGYTF
d_call: NA; v_call: TRBV19; clone_size: once; j_call: TRBJ1-1; cdr3_nt: TGTGCCAGTAGTATAGGTGGGGGCTCGGGAACTGAAGCTTTCTTT; cdr3_aa: CASSIGGGSGTEAFF
d_call: TRBD1; v_call: TRBV5-1; clone_size: NA; j_call: TRBJ1-2; cdr3_nt: TGCGCCAGCAGCTTCGAGCCGGGACAGGGCCCGTGGAGAGGCTACACCTTC; cdr3_aa: CASSFEPGQGPWRGYTF
d_call: NA; v_call: TRBV5-6; clone_size: NA; j_call: TRBJ2-4; cdr3_nt: TGTGCCAGCAGCTTGGGGCTAGCCAAAAACATTCAGTACTTC; cdr3_aa: CASSLGLAKNIQYF
d_call: TRBD1; v_call: TRBV2; clone_size: NA; j_call: TRBJ1-1; cdr3_nt: TGTGCCAGCACCCGCTGGGACAGGGAAGCTTTCTTT; cdr3_aa: CASTRWDREAFF
d_call: TRBD2; v_call: TRBV4-2; clone_size: NA; j_call: TRBJ2-2; cdr3_nt: TGTGCCAGCACCCCGGCTAGCGGGAGAGCCGGGGAGCTGTTTTTT; cdr3_aa: CASTPASGRAGELFF
d_call: TRBD2; v_call: TRBV9; clone_size: NA; j_call: TRBJ2-1; cdr3_nt: TGTGCCAGCAGCGTAGACGGCGGGGGAGTGAGTGAGCAGTTCTTC; cdr3_aa: CASSVDGGGVSEQFF
d_call: TRBD2; v_call: TRBV4-1; clone_size: NA; j_call: TRBJ2-7; cdr3_nt: TGCGCCAGCAGCCAACGTCCAGCGGGAGGACAATCCCCTTCCTACGAGCAGTACTTC; cdr3_aa: CASSQRPAGGQSPSYEQYF
d_call: NA; v_call: TRBV13; clone_size: NA; j_call: TRBJ2-5; cdr3_nt: TGTGCCAGCAGCCTCCTGGAGACCCAGTACTTC; cdr3_aa: CASSLLETQYF
d_call: NA; v_call: TRBV20-1; clone_size: NA; j_call: TRBJ2-1; cdr3_nt: TGCAGTGCATTAGGAGGCGAGCAGTTCTTC; cdr3_aa: CSALGGEQFF
d_call: TRBD1; v_call: TRBV15; clone_size: NA; j_call: TRBJ2-7; cdr3_nt: TGTGCCACCAGCAGAGAGGGGGACAGGGTATTACGGGAGCAGTACTTC; cdr3_aa: CATSREGDRVLREQYF
d_call: TRBD1; v_call: TRBV5-8; clone_size: NA; j_call: TRBJ1-4; cdr3_nt: TGTGCCAGCAGCTTCAAGGGACAGGGTAATGAAAAACTGTTTTTT; cdr3_aa: CASSFKGQGNEKLFF
d_call: TRBD1; v_call: TRBV11-2; clone_size: NA; j_call: TRBJ2-1; cdr3_nt: TGTGCCAGCAGCTCATGGGACAGGGGGCGATACAATGAGCAGTTCTTC; cdr3_aa: CASSSWDRGRYNEQFF
d_call: NA; v_call: TRBV6-5; clone_size: NA; j_call: TRBJ2-1; cdr3_nt: TGTGCCAGCAGGTATACAGGTGCTTCCTACAATGAGCAGTTCTTC; cdr3_aa: CASRYTGASYNEQFF
d_call: NA; v_call: TRBV9; clone_size: once; j_call: TRBJ1-4; cdr3_nt: TGTGCCAGCAGCGTAGCTGGCTCCCCGGGAAAACTGTTTTTT; cdr3_aa: CASSVAGSPGKLFF
d_call: NA; v_call: TRBV7-3; clone_size: once; j_call: TRBJ1-1; cdr3_nt: TGTGCCAGCAGCTTAGGGGGGGCGCAGAACACTGAAGCTTTCTTT; cdr3_aa: CASSLGGAQNTEAFF
d_call: NA; v_call: TRBV3-1/TRBV3-2; clone_size: NA; j_call: TRBJ1-1; cdr3_nt: TGTGCCAGCAGCCAAGACACTGTCGGCACTGAAGCTTTCTTT; cdr3_aa: CASSQDTVGTEAFF
d_call: NA; v_call: TRBV18; clone_size: NA; j_call: TRBJ1-1; cdr3_nt: TGTGCCAGCGCTACAGGGCTTAGGAACACTGAAGCTTTCTTT; cdr3_aa: CASATGLRNTEAFF
d_call: TRBD2; v_call: TRBV7-8; clone_size: NA; j_call: TRBJ2-7; cdr3_nt: TGTGCCAGCAGCTTTTCTCTAGCGGGAGTGGGAGAGCAGTACTTC; cdr3_aa: CASSFSLAGVGEQYF
d_call: TRBD1; v_call: TRBV18; clone_size: few; j_call: TRBJ2-5; cdr3_nt: TGTGCCAGCTCATCGACAGGGGGCCGGGAGACCCAGTACTTC; cdr3_aa: CASSSTGGRETQYF
d_call: NA; v_call: TRBV4-1; clone_size: NA; j_call: TRBJ2-7; cdr3_nt: TGCGCCAGCAGCCAAGAGGTAGGAGGACTCTCCTACGAGCAGTACTTC; cdr3_aa: CASSQEVGGLSYEQYF
d_call: NA; v_call: TRBV5-5; clone_size: NA; j_call: TRBJ1-6; cdr3_nt: TGTGCCAGCAGTTTTACCCAGGGTGCCAGCTCCTATAATTCACCCCTCCACTTT; cdr3_aa: CASSFTQGASSYNSPLHF
d_call: TRBD1; v_call: TRBV5-1; clone_size: NA; j_call: TRBJ2-7; cdr3_nt: TGCGCCAGCAGCTCTTGGGCAGGGGGCTCCTACGAGCAGTACTTC; cdr3_aa: CASSSWAGGSYEQYF
d_call: NA; v_call: TRBV12-3/TRBV12-4; clone_size: once; j_call: TRBJ1-2; cdr3_nt: TGTGCCAGCAGTTTGAACAGGGAATCTGGCTACACCTTC; cdr3_aa: CASSLNRESGYTF
d_call: NA; v_call: TRBV7-3; clone_size: NA; j_call: TRBJ2-7; cdr3_nt: TGTGCCAGCACCCCAGGTGGCGGACCCGGGGAATCTACCGGGCGCGAGCAGTACTTC; cdr3_aa: CASTPGGGPGESTGREQYF
d_call: NA; v_call: TRBV6-5; clone_size: NA; j_call: TRBJ1-2; cdr3_nt: TGTGCCAGCGGTCAACAGGGAAGCTATGGCTACACCTTC; cdr3_aa: CASGQQGSYGYTF
d_call: TRBD1; v_call: TRBV7-9; clone_size: NA; j_call: TRBJ2-7; cdr3_nt: TGTGCCAGCAGCCCCATGCTGACAGGGTTCTCCTACGAGCAGTACTTC; cdr3_aa: CASSPMLTGFSYEQYF
d_call: NA; v_call: TRBV6-4; clone_size: NA; j_call: TRBJ2-6; cdr3_nt: TGTGCCAGCAGTAACCTAAACGCTCTTAACTCTGGGGCCAACGTCCTGACTTTC; cdr3_aa: CASSNLNALNSGANVLTF
d_call: NA; v_call: TRBV7-9; clone_size: NA; j_call: TRBJ2-7; cdr3_nt: TGTGCCAGCAGCATTATCTACGAGCAGTACTTC; cdr3_aa: CASSIIYEQYF
d_call: NA; v_call: TRBV6-5; clone_size: NA; j_call: TRBJ1-1; cdr3_nt: TGTGCCAGCAGTTCCGACAGTCACCAAGGCACTGAAGCTTTCTTT; cdr3_aa: CASSSDSHQGTEAFF
d_call: NA; v_call: TRBV27; clone_size: NA; j_call: TRBJ1-1; cdr3_nt: TGTGCCAGCAGTTTCGGAAGGGGAGAAGCTTTCTTT; cdr3_aa: CASSFGRGEAFF
d_call: TRBD2; v_call: TRBV7-9; clone_size: NA; j_call: TRBJ2-1; cdr3_nt: TGTGCCAGCAGCTTCGCTAGCGGGAGTGTGCAGTTCTTC; cdr3_aa: CASSFASGSVQFF